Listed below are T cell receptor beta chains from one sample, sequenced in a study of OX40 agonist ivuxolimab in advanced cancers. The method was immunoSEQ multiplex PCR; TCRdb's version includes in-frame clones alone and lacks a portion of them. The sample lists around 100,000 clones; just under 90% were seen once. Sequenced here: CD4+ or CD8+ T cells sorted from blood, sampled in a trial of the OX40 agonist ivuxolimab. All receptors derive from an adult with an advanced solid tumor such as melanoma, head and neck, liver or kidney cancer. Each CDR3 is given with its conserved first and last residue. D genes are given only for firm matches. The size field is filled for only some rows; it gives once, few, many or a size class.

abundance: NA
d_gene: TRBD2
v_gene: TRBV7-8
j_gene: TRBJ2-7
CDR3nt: TGTGCCAGCAGCTTCGTTGCTGCGGCGGGAGCAGGGGAGCAGTACTTC
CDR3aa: CASSFVAAAGAGEQYF

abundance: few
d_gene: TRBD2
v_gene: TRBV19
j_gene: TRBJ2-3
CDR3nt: TGTGCCAGAACTAGCGGGAGCAGAGATACGCAGTATTTT
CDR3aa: CARTSGSRDTQYF

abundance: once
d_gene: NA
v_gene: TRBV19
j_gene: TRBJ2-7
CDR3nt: TGTGCCAGTAGTTTAGGACCTCGGTGGTACTTC
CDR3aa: CASSLGPRWYF

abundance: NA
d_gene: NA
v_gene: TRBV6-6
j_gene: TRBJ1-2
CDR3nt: TGTGCCAGCAGCCGGACCGGGGAGCGGGGCTACACCTTC
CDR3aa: CASSRTGERGYTF

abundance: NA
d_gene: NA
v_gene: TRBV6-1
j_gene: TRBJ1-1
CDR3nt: TGTGCCAGCAGCCCAAGGGGGGACACTGAAGCTTTCTTT
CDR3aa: CASSPRGDTEAFF

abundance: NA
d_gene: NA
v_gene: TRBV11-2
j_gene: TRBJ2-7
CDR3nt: TGTGCCAGCAGCTTAGCGGGGGGCGATATATCCTACGAGCAGTACTTC
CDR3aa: CASSLAGGDISYEQYF

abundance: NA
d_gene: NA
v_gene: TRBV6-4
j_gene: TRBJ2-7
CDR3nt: TGTGCCAGCAGTGTGGGCCCTAGCTCCTACGAGCAGTACTTC
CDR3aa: CASSVGPSSYEQYF

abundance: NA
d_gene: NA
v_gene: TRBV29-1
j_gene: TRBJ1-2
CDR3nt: TGCAGCGTTGAAAAGGGACGGGACTATGGCTACACCTTC
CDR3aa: CSVEKGRDYGYTF

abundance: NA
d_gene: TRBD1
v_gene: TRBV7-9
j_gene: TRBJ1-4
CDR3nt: TGTGCCAGCAGCTTAGCTCCCGGGACAGGGTTAGGAAAACTGTTTTTT
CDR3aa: CASSLAPGTGLGKLFF

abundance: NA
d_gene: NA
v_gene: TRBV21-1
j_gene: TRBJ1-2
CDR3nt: TGTGCCAGCAGCTCCCCTCGGCGCCCCTATGGCTACACCTTC
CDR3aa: CASSSPRRPYGYTF

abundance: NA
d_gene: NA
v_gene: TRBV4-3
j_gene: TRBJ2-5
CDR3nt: TGCGCCAGCAGCCTTAAACTAGAGGGGCAAGAGACCCAGTACTTC
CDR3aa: CASSLKLEGQETQYF

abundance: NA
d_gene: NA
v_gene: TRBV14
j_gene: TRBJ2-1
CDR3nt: TGTGCCAGCAGCCAAGATATTATCTCCAATGAGCAGTTCTTC
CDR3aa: CASSQDIISNEQFF

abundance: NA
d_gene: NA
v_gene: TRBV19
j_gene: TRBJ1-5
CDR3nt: TGTGCCAGTAGTATAGGGGCACAGGGCTCTCGGCGACAGCCCCAGCATTTT
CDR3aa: CASSIGAQGSRRQPQHF

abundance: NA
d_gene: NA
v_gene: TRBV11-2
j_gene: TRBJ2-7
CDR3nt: TGTGCCAGCAGCTTAGACAGGGGAGCCGAGCAGTACTTC
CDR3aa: CASSLDRGAEQYF

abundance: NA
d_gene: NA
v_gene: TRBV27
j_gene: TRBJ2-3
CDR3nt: TGTGCCAGCAGTGATACAGGGAGGGGGAGTACAGATACGCAGTATTTT
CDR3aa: CASSDTGRGSTDTQYF

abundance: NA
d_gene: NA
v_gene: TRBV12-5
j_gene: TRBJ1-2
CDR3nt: TGTGCTAGTGGTTGGGGGGAGAGGACTAACTATGGCTACACCTTC
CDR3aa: CASGWGERTNYGYTF

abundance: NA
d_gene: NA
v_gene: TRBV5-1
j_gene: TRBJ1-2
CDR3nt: TGCGCCAGCAGCTTTGTTGGGGGGGACTATGGCTACACCTTC
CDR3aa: CASSFVGGDYGYTF

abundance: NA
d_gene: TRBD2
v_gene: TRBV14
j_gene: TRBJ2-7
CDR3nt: TGTGCCAGCAGCTCTCTGATGGCGGGAGTGTTACACGAGCAGTACTTC
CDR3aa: CASSSLMAGVLHEQYF

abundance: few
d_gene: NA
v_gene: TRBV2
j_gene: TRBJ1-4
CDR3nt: TGTGCCAGCAGGGTGACAGGTCCTGGACTGTTTTTT
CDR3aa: CASRVTGPGLFF

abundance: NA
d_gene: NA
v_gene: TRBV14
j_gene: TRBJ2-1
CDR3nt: TGTGCCAGCAGCCAAGATTTGGCTACCCGCGGAAATGAGCAGTTCTTC
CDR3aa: CASSQDLATRGNEQFF

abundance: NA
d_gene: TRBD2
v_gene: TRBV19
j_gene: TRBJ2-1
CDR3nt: TGTGCCAGTAGTCCCGGGACTAGGATAATCAATGAGCAGTTCTTC
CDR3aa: CASSPGTRIINEQFF

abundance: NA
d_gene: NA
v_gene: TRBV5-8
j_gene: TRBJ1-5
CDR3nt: TGTGCCAGCAGCTCCTTACCGGGACTTAATCAGCCCCAGCATTTT
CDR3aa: CASSSLPGLNQPQHF

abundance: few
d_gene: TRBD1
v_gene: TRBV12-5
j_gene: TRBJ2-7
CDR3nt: TGTGCTAGTGGTGAGTACGATGACAGGGAACACCACGAGCAGTACTTC
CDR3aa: CASGEYDDREHHEQYF

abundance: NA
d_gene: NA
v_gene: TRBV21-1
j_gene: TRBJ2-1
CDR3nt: TGTGCCAGCAGCAAAGGGGGGGGCAATGAGCAGTTCTTC
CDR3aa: CASSKGGGNEQFF

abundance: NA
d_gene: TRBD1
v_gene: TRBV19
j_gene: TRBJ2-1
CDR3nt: TGTGCCAGTAAGGGACAGGGTTACAATGAGCAGTTCTTC
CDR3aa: CASKGQGYNEQFF

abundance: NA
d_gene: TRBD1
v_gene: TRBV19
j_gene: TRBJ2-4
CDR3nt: TGTGCCAGTAGTACCTCCGGGACAGGGCTAGCCAAAAACATTCAGTACTTC
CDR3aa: CASSTSGTGLAKNIQYF

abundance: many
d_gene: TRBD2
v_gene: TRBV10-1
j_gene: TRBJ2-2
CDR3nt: TGCGCCAGCAGTGATGGAGCGGGGGGCACCGGGGAGCTGTTTTTT
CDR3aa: CASSDGAGGTGELFF

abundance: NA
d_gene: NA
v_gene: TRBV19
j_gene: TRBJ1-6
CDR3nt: TGTGCCAGTAGTCCCCGGGGCACCGAGCCTTCACCCCTCCACTTT
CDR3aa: CASSPRGTEPSPLHF

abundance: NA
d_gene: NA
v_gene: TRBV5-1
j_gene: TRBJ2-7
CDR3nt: TGCGCCAGCAAAACAGGGCCAAGCTCCTACGAGCAGTACTTC
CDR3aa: CASKTGPSSYEQYF

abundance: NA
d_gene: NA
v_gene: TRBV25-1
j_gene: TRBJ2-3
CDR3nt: TGTGCCAGCAGTGACGGGGCCACAGATACGCAGTATTTT
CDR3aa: CASSDGATDTQYF

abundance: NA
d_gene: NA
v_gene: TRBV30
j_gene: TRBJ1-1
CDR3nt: TGTGCCTCCTCTACGGGTAACACTGAAGCTTTCTTT
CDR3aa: CASSTGNTEAFF

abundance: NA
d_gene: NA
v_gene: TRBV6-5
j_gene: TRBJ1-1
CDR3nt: TGTGCCAGCAGTTACTCGACCGGACGTAACACTGAAGCTTTCTTT
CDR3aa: CASSYSTGRNTEAFF

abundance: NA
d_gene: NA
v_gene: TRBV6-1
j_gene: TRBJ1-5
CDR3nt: TGTGCCAGCAGTGCCAGGGGAACCCAGGGGCCCCAGCATTTT
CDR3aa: CASSARGTQGPQHF

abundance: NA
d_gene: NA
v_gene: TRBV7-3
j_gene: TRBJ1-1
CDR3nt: TGTGCCAGCAGCTCTTCCTCGCGGGGGACTGAAGCTTTCTTT
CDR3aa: CASSSSSRGTEAFF

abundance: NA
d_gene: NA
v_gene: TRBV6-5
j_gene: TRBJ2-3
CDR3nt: TGTGCCAGCAGCAGGGTAGCAGATACGCAGTATTTT
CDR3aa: CASSRVADTQYF

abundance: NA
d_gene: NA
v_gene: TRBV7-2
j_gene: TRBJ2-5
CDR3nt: TGTGCCAGCAGCTTATGGGGAAAAGTAGGAGAGACCCAGTACTTC
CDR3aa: CASSLWGKVGETQYF

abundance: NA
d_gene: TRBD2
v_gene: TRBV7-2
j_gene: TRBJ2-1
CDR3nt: TGTGCCAGCAGCTTAGGGAGTCAGCGGGGGGGCCGGAGGTTCTTC
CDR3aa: CASSLGSQRGGRRFF

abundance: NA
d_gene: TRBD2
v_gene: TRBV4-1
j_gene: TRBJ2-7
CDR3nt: TGCGCCAGCAGCCAAGAAGGAGCGGGAGGTGGATACGAGCAGTACTTC
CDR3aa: CASSQEGAGGGYEQYF

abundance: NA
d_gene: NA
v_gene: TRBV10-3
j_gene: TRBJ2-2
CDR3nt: TGTGCCATCAGTGGTCGTACAAACACCGGGGAGCTGTTTTTT
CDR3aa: CAISGRTNTGELFF

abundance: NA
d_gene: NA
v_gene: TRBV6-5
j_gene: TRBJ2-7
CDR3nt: TGTGCCAGCAGTCCATCCGGGACGGCCAAGCAGTACTTC
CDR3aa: CASSPSGTAKQYF

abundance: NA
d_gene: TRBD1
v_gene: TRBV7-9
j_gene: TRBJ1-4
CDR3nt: TGTGCCAGCAGCGCGCAGGGGGATGTCGGAAAACTGTTTTTT
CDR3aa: CASSAQGDVGKLFF